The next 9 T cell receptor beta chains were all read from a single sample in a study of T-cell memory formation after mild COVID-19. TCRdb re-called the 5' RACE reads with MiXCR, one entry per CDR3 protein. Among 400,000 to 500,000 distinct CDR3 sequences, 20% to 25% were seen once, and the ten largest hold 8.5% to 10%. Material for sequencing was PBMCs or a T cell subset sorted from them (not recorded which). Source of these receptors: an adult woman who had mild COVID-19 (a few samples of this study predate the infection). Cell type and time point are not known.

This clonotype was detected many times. The CDR3 DNA is TGTGCCAGCAGCGTAGAGATTGGGACGGGAGGGCCGATAGATACGCAGTATTTT. Amino acids: CASSVEIGTGGPIDTQYF. J is TRBJ2-3 and V is TRBV9; 8 nucleotides match TRBD2. The length of the CDR3 is 18 residues. Germline V gene sequence: CDR1 SGDLS, CDR2 YYNGEE. The ends lost 0 bases at V and 5 bases at J; junction bases unmatched: 14. The full variable domain, with the rest looked up from reference TRBV9 and TRBJ2-3, is DSGVTQTPKHLITATGQRVTLRCSPRSGDLSVYWYQQSLDQGLQFLIQYYNGEERAKGNILERFSAQQFPDLHSELNLSSLELGDSALYFCASSVEIGTGGPIDTQYFGPGTRLTVL.

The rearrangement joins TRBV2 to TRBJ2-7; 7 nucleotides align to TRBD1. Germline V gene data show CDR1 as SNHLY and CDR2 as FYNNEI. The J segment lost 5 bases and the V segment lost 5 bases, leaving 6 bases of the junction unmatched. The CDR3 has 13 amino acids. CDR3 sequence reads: CASSSDRVDEQYF. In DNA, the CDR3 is TGTGCCAGCAGTTCCGACAGGGTAGACGAGCAGTACTTC.

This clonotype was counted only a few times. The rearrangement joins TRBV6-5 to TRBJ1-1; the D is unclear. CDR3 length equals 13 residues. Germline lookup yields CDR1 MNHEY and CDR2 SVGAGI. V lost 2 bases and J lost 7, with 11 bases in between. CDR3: CASSYDAGLEAFF. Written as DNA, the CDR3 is TGTGCCAGCAGTTACGATGCGGGCCTTGAAGCTTTCTTT.

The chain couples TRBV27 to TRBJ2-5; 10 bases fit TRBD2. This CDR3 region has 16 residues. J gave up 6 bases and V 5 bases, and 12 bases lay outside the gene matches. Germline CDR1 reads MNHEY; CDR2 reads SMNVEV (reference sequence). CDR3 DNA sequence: TGTGCCAGCAGTGGTTCGGTTAGCGGGGGGTTTAAGACCCAGTACTTC. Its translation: CASSGSVSGGFKTQYF.

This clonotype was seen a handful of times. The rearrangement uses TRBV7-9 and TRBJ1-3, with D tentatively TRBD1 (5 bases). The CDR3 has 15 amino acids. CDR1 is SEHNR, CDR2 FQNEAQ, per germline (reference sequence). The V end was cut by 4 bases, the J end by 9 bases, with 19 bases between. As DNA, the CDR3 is TGTGCCAGCAGCTACCCCCGGGACCCCAGAGCCACCATATATTTT. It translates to CASSYPRDPRATIYF.

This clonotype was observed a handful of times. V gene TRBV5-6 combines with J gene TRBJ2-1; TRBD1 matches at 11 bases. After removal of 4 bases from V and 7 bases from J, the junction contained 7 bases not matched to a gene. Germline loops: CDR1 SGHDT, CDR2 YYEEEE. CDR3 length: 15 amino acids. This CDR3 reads CASSPDRGRGNEQFF. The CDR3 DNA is TGTGCCAGCAGCCCGGACAGGGGGCGGGGGAATGAGCAGTTCTTC.

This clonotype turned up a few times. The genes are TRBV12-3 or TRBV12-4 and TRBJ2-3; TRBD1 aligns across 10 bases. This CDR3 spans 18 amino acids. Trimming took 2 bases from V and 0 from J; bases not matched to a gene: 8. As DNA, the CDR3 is TGTGCCAGCAGTTTAAGCGGGACAGGGGTCATTAGCACAGATACGCAGTATTTT. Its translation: CASSLSGTGVISTDTQYF.

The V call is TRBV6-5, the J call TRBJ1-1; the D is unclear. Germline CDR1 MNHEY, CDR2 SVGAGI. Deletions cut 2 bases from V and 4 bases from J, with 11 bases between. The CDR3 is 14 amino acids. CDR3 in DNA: TGTGCCAGCAGTTACGTTCCCCTGGGCACTGAAGCTTTCTTT. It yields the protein CASSYVPLGTEAFF.

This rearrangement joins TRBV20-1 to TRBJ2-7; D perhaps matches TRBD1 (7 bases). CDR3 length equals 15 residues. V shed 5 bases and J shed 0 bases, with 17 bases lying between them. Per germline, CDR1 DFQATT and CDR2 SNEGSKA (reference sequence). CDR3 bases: TGCAGTGCTGAAGGGGGCACGGGGGTCTCCTACGAGCAGTACTTC. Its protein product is CSAEGGTGVSYEQYF.